A selection of T cell receptor beta chains follows, all from one sample in a study of shared clonotypes between healthy human individuals. Sequenced by immunoSEQ multiplex PCR; TCRdb stores in-frame clones only, minus some. Among about 1.1 million clones listed, approximately 77% were seen once. What was sequenced was memory CD4+ T cells from PBMCs. The receptor set was obtained from a man aged 18 to 29 in good health. Some clones in this sample may be carry-over from other donors' samples. Both conserved end residues are trimmed from each CDR3.

v_call | cdr3_aa
TRBV7-2 | ASSLNLAGGIYEQY
TRBV4-1 | ASSQGAGGVTDTQY
TRBV19 | ASSPGGGTDTQY
TRBV10-3 | ATLARDGTGPPEQY
TRBV9 | ASSSRTGEGEQY
TRBV5-6 | ASSLVTSGHLGTGELF
TRBV5-6 | ASSLVVGTGADEQF
TRBV18 | ASSRLGNSGNTIY
TRBV25-1 | ASSDVSRRDEQY
TRBV2 | ASSGGPKADTQY
TRBV9 | ASSVAGGITEAF
TRBV28 | ASSSRREGDEQF